This passage covers 16 T cell receptor beta chains from one sample sequenced in a study of blood T cell repertoires in COVID-19. Assay used: immunoSEQ multiplex PCR; TCRdb lists only in-frame clones, some missing. This sample has under 60,000 clones, with about four fifths found just once. The sample comprised peripheral blood. The receptors stem from a human donor in a cohort sampled during active COVID-19.

The J gene is TRBJ2-1, the V gene TRBV18; 10 bases agree with TRBD2. The V and J ends lost 6 bases and 7 bases, in that order; junction bases with no gene match: 15. The germline gives CDR1 KGHSH, CDR2 LQKENI. This CDR3 comprises 17 residues. The CDR3 is CASSQRTSSGGGNEQFF. In nucleotides, the CDR3 is TGTGCCAGCTCTCAACGGACTTCGAGCGGGGGGGGAAATGAGCAGTTCTTC. The variable domain in full, completed from reference TRBV18 and TRBJ2-1, reads NAGVMQNPRHLVRRRGQEARLRCSPMKGHSHVYWYRQLPEEGLKFMVYLQKENIIDESGMPKERFSAEFPKEGPSILRIQQVVRGDSAAYFCASSQRTSSGGGNEQFFGPGTRLTVL.

CDR3 sequence (DNA): TGTGCCAGCAGGCCTCTAGCGGGAGGGCCGAAAGAGCAGTACTTC. Encoded protein: CASRPLAGGPKEQYF. The chain is built from TRBV28 and TRBJ2-7, with TRBD2 identical over 12 bases. Germline V gives CDR1 MDHEN, CDR2 SYDVKM. The J segment lost 7 bases and the V segment lost 6 bases, leaving 10 bases of the junction unmatched. The length of the CDR3 is 15 residues. Full variable domain (rest looked up from reference TRBV28 and TRBJ2-7): DVKVTQSSRYLVKRTGEKVFLECVQDMDHENMFWYRQDPGLGLRLIYFSYDVKMKEKGDIPEGYSVSREKKERFSLILESASTNQTSMYLCASRPLAGGPKEQYFGPGTRLTVT.

The chain couples TRBV3-1 (or the pseudogene TRBV3-2) to TRBJ1-1, with no clear D. From germline, CDR1 is LGHDT and CDR2 YNNKEL (reference sequence). CDR3 length equals 13 residues. Deletions cut 0 bases from V and 10 bases from J, with 12 bases between. CDR3 sequence: CASSQDSAGGAFF. The CDR3 DNA reads TGTGCCAGCAGCCAAGATTCAGCTGGCGGAGCTTTCTTT.

CDR3 DNA sequence: TGTGCCAGCTCAGTCGGGGCAACTAATGAAAAACTGTTTTTT. Protein sequence: CASSVGATNEKLFF. The chain is built from TRBV18 and TRBJ1-4; no reliable D call. CDR1 is KGHSH, CDR2 LQKENI, per germline. Trimming pared 5 bases from V and 0 bases from J, leaving 7 bases between. The CDR3 totals 14 residues.

The V call is TRBV7-8, the J call TRBJ1-2; D is perhaps TRBD1 (5 bases). Germline V gene lookup returns CDR1 SGHVS and CDR2 FQNEAQ. The CDR3 totals 13 residues. Trimming took 5 bases from V and 2 from J, leaving 9 bases between them. CDR3 sequence: CASSLGGNYGYTF. The DNA of the CDR3 is TGTGCCAGCAGCCTCGGGGGGAACTATGGCTACACCTTC. The full variable domain, completed using reference TRBV7-8 and TRBJ1-2, is GAGVSQSPRYKVAKRGQDVALRCDPISGHVSLFWYQQALGQGPEFLTYFQNEAQLDKSGLPSDRFFAERPEGSVSTLKIQRTQQEDSAVYLCASSLGGNYGYTFGSGTRLTVV.

This rearrangement joins TRBV11-2 to TRBJ2-7; 10 nucleotides align to TRBD1. Trimming cost V 5 bases and J 3 bases; bases outside gene matches: 10. Germline CDR1 reads SGHAT; CDR2 reads FQNNGV. The CDR3 length is 16 residues. CDR3 DNA sequence: TGTGCCAGCAGCGGAGGCGTAGGGACAGGGGACTACGAGCAGTACTTC. Translated, it gives CASSGGVGTGDYEQYF.

The rearrangement joins TRBV6-5 to TRBJ2-1, with TRBD2 as a possible D gene (6 bases). Deletions cut 7 bases from V and 4 bases from J, with 14 bases between. The CDR3 extends over 14 amino acids. Per germline, CDR1 MNHEY and CDR2 SVGAGI. For the CDR3, the DNA is TGTGCCAGCACGACTAGGGAAATTTACAATGAGCAGTTCTTC. It codes for CASTTREIYNEQFF.

In its sample, this clone was seen a few times. The genes are TRBV5-1 and TRBJ2-1; 12 bases fit TRBD2. The CDR3 sequence is 15 residues long. Unmatched junction bases numbered 2, after V lost 0 bases and J lost 7 bases. Germline values: CDR1 SGHRS, CDR2 YFSETQ. The CDR3 DNA reads as TGCGCCAGCAGCTTGGATCTAGCGGGAGGGAATGAGCAGTTCTTC. Residues: CASSLDLAGGNEQFF.

This rearrangement joins TRBV7-2 to TRBJ1-1; TRBD1 is a possible D gene (5 bases). V was clipped by 1 base and J by 4 bases, with 10 bases between them. Per germline, CDR1 SGHTA and CDR2 FQGNSA. The CDR3 spans 14 residues. The CDR3 here is CASSLEAGITEAFF. The CDR3 bases are TGTGCCAGCAGCTTAGAGGCAGGGATCACTGAAGCTTTCTTT.

The chain links TRBV9 to TRBJ1-5; TRBD1 agrees at 11 bases. Trimming cost V 3 bases and J 7 bases; bases outside gene matches: 6. The CDR3 runs to 15 residues. CDR1 is SGDLS and CDR2 is YYNGEE in the germline V gene. The CDR3 sequence: CASSAGQGVHQPQHF. DNA of the CDR3: TGTGCCAGCAGCGCGGGACAGGGGGTCCACCAGCCCCAGCATTTT.

The chain uses TRBV19 and TRBJ1-5, with 9 bases identical to TRBD1. The CDR3 has 13 amino acids. In germline, CDR1 is LNHDA, CDR2 SQIVND (reference sequence). CDR3 sequence reads: CATSGTGFQPQHF. CDR3 nucleotides: TGTGCTACGTCCGGGACAGGGTTCCAGCCCCAGCATTTT.

This clone was seen a few times. This chain links TRBV3-1 (or the pseudogene TRBV3-2) with TRBJ2-7, with D maybe TRBD2 (5 bases). Trimming took 10 bases from V and 7 from J, leaving 26 bases between them. Germline V gene data show CDR1 as LGHDT and CDR2 as YNNKEL (reference sequence). The CDR3 is 15 residues long. This CDR3 reads CATMTTKYSSAEQYF. CDR3 coding DNA: TGTGCCACCATGACTACTAAATATTCCTCAGCGGAGCAGTACTTC.

This chain joins TRBV5-6 and TRBJ1-5; D ambiguous. CDR3 length: 19 amino acids. V was cut by 4 bases and J by 0 bases, with 23 bases left in between. Germline values: CDR1 SGHDT, CDR2 YYEEEE. Here the CDR3 reads CASSGPRGATIYSNQPQHF. CDR3 bases: TGTGCCAGCAGCGGGCCCCGGGGAGCCACGATCTATAGCAATCAGCCCCAGCATTTT.

The V gene is TRBV11-3, the J gene TRBJ2-1; weak D call: TRBD2 (5 bases). The germline CDR1 and CDR2 sequences are SGHNT and YENEEA. The CDR3 has 15 residues. With 2 bases removed from V and 8 bases from J, the gap between germline ends came to 16 bases. CDR3 in amino acids: CASSLRSGFFDEQFF. DNA of the CDR3: TGTGCCAGCAGCTTACGATCGGGATTCTTCGATGAGCAGTTCTTC. The entire variable domain, with the rest obtained from reference TRBV11-3 and TRBJ2-1, is as follows: EAGVVQSPRYKIIEKKQPVAFWCNPISGHNTLYWYLQNLGQGPELLIRYENEEAVDDSQLPKDRFSAERLKGVDSTLKIQPAELGDSAVYLCASSLRSGFFDEQFFGPGTRLTVL.

The genes are TRBV7-2 and TRBJ1-5; the D is unclear. Trimming left V 5 bases short and J 7 bases short, with 12 bases between. This CDR3 is built from 13 residues. CDR1 SGHTA and CDR2 FQGNSA come from the germline V gene. CDR3 sequence (DNA): TGTGCCAGCAGCCCCCCAGGTAAACAGCCCCAGCATTTT. This sequence encodes CASSPPGKQPQHF.

V gene TRBV29-1 combines with J gene TRBJ1-2; unclear D gene. This CDR3 contains 11 residues. Trimming pared 6 bases from V and 8 bases from J, leaving 13 bases between. In germline, CDR1 is SQVTM, CDR2 ANQGSEA. The CDR3 sequence is CSVEHAGGYTF. The CDR3 DNA sequence: TGCAGCGTGGAACATGCGGGGGGCTACACCTTC.